This T cell receptor beta chain was captured in a study of CD8 T cells in Susac syndrome. Note on this clonotype: Antigen unknown.

Broader study findings: Regarding the TCR sequencing and HLA analysis, the study admitted that a relatively small number of individuals were involved.

Reverse transcription of about 0.45 to 1 ug RNA was performed with random hexamers. TCRdb itself ran the immunoSEQ multiplex PCR reads through MiXCR, one entry per CDR3 protein. The table lists about 210,000 distinct CDR3 sequences, about 96% of them singletons. Source material: CD4+ T cells from PBMCs. This TCR was sampled from a human donor with multiple sclerosis.

The CDR3 DNA reads as TGCAGTGCTTACCCAGGGATAGGACCAGATACGCAGTATTTT. Translated: CSAYPGIGPDTQYF. The gene calls are TRBV20-1 and TRBJ2-3, with D perhaps TRBD1 (5 bases). Germline values: CDR1 DFQATT, CDR2 SNEGSKA (reference sequence). The CDR3 has 14 amino acids. The germline V and J ends were trimmed by 5 bases and 4 bases, with 16 bases remaining between them.